The 10 T cell receptor beta chains below all came from one sample that was sequenced in a study of T cell responses to AZD1222 COVID-19 vaccine. The protocol was immunoSEQ multiplex PCR, while the TCRdb copy is restricted to in-frame clones and leaves out a portion. The sample holds about 110,000 clones, 92% seen once. The sample was peripheral blood, taken 28 days after the second AZD1222 dose. Receptors originate from an adult who received the AZD1222 COVID-19 vaccine.

The chain couples TRBV7-2 to TRBJ2-3, with D hard to call. V was trimmed by 4 bases and J by 6 bases, leaving 14 bases between them. The germline V gene encodes CDR1 SGHTA and CDR2 FQGNSA. The CDR3 spans 14 residues. Here the CDR3 DNA reads TGTGCCAGCAGCTCCGGGCCCAGTGTGGATACGCAGTATTTT. Residues: CASSSGPSVDTQYF.

The chain is built from TRBV9 and TRBJ2-2; 12 bases are a match to TRBD1. Germline CDR1 reads SGDLS; CDR2 reads YYNGEE. The CDR3 runs to 16 residues. V lost 3 bases to trimming and J lost 6 bases; unmatched junction nucleotides: 6. Here the CDR3 reads CASSGSRDRGPGELFF. CDR3 nucleotide sequence: TGTGCCAGCAGCGGCAGCCGGGACAGGGGGCCCGGGGAGCTGTTTTTT.

The V and J genes are TRBV28 and TRBJ1-5; D is uncertain. The CDR3 has 10 amino acids. V gave up 6 bases and J gave up 11 bases, with 8 bases separating them. CDR1 and CDR2 from the germline V gene are MDHEN and SYDVKM. The CDR3 DNA follows: TGTGCCAGCAGAGGTCATTCCCAGCATTTT. It codes for CASRGHSQHF.

The chain combines TRBV7-8 with TRBJ1-1; TRBD1 matches at 9 bases. Germline CDR1 and CDR2: SGHVS and FQNEAQ. Trimming cost V 3 bases and J 4 bases; bases outside gene matches: 3. This CDR3 is built from 14 residues. CDR3 amino acids: CASSFGTGSTEAFF. CDR3 in DNA: TGTGCCAGCAGCTTTGGGACAGGGAGCACTGAAGCTTTCTTT.

The V gene is TRBV7-9, the J gene TRBJ2-1; D is perhaps TRBD2 (6 bases). The CDR3 contains 13 residues. V shed 6 bases and J shed 9 bases, with 15 bases lying between them. The germline CDR1 and CDR2 sequences are SEHNR and FQNEAQ (reference sequence). The CDR3 sequence: CASRFPSAGEQFF. CDR3 nucleotides: TGTGCCAGCAGATTTCCTAGCGCCGGTGAGCAGTTCTTC.

CDR3 in DNA: TGCGCCAGCAGCCAAGCACTTTCTACTAATGAAAAACTGTTTTTT. Encoded protein: CASSQALSTNEKLFF. The rearrangement joins TRBV4-1 to TRBJ1-4; the D is unclear. CDR3 length equals 15 residues. Per the germline V gene, CDR1 is MGHRA and CDR2 is YSYEKL. V was pared by 1 base and J by 2 bases, with 8 bases between.

V is TRBV28 and J is TRBJ2-6; D unresolved. Trimming took 3 bases from V and 2 from J, leaving 5 bases between them. Germline CDR1 is MDHEN and CDR2 is SYDVKM. The CDR3 sequence is 14 residues long. Here the CDR3 reads CASSFAPGANVLTF. In nucleotides, the CDR3 is TGTGCCAGCAGTTTCGCACCTGGGGCCAACGTCCTGACTTTC.

The V gene is TRBV5-1, the J gene TRBJ1-2; 9 bases line up with TRBD1. Trimming at V came to 1 base and at J to 3 bases, leaving 7 bases not matched to a gene. From germline, CDR1 is SGHRS and CDR2 YFSETQ. The CDR3 contains 16 residues. The CDR3, as DNA: TGCGCCAGCAGCTTGTTGCCAACAGGGGGCGACTATGGCTACACCTTC. Translated: CASSLLPTGGDYGYTF.

V and J are TRBV24-1 and TRBJ1-1; 9 bases map to TRBD1. V was pared by 7 bases and J by 1 base, with 9 bases of the junction left unmatched. This CDR3 comprises 16 residues. Germline V gives CDR1 KGHDR, CDR2 SFDVKD. Here the CDR3 reads CATRARGQGKNTEAFF. The CDR3 nucleotides read TGTGCCACCAGGGCCCGGGGACAGGGTAAGAACACTGAAGCTTTCTTT.

This clone was counted once. The gene calls are TRBV7-8 and TRBJ2-1, with TRBD2 matching over 9 bases. V lost 2 bases to trimming and J lost 9 bases; unmatched junction nucleotides: 8. CDR1 and CDR2 from the germline V gene are SGHVS and FQNEAQ. The CDR3 has 15 amino acids. DNA for the CDR3: TGTGCCAGCAGCTTACTGGCGGGGGGGCTGGTTGAGCAGTTCTTC. Translation: CASSLLAGGLVEQFF.